The next 23 T cell receptor beta chains were all read from a single sample in a study of T cells in Graves' hyperthyroidism and ophthalmopathy. The investigators amplified TCR beta CDR3 regions from RNA transcripts. The TCR CDR3 first-round RT-PCR relied on the HTBI primer set. One entry per CDR3 protein, called by TCRdb with MiXCR from the multiplex PCR reads. The table lists fewer than 700,000 distinct CDR3 sequences, roughly 15% of them singletons. The material sequenced was blood. The receptors originated from a woman between 18 and 30 years old with Graves' ophthalmopathy.

This clonotype has a handful of counts. The rearrangement joins TRBV7-8 to TRBJ1-3; D is possibly TRBD1 (6 bases). Trimming cost V 1 base and J 2 bases, with 12 bases left between them. The CDR3 spans 16 residues. Germline CDR1 reads SGHVS; CDR2 reads FQNEAQ. CDR3 in DNA: TGTGCCAGCAGCTTAGTAGGGGGATCAGCTGGAAACACCATATATTTT. Its protein is CASSLVGGSAGNTIYF.

This clonotype occurred a few times. The chain has TRBV18 and TRBJ1-2; D remains ambiguous. CDR3 length: 15 residues. The V gene lost 0 bases and the J gene lost 2 bases, with 10 bases spanning the gap. Germline V gives CDR1 KGHSH, CDR2 LQKENI. The CDR3 DNA sequence: TGTGCCAGCTCACCACCGGCCGGCAGAAACTATGGCTACACCTTC. It specifies CASSPPAGRNYGYTF.

The J gene is TRBJ1-2, the V gene TRBV29-1; D remains unclear. Looked up from germline, CDR1 is SQVTM and CDR2 is ANQGSEA. The CDR3 runs 15 residues. V was cut by 3 bases and J by 4 bases, with 18 bases left in between. This CDR3 is CSVDWGSGQAYGYTF. DNA of the CDR3: TGCAGCGTTGATTGGGGATCGGGTCAAGCCTATGGCTACACCTTC.

This chain joins TRBV7-9 and TRBJ2-7; 10 bases are a match to TRBD1. V lost 5 bases and J lost 5; bases outside the gene matches: 15. Germline loops: CDR1 SEHNR, CDR2 FQNEAQ (reference sequence). CDR3 length: 17 residues. In nucleotides, the CDR3 is TGTGCCAGCAGCACCAATCTCCCAGGGACAGGGGACGACGAGCAGTACTTC. Translation: CASSTNLPGTGDDEQYF.

This chain uses TRBV4-1 with TRBJ1-1, with D possibly matching TRBD1 (5 bases). The CDR3 spans 14 residues. Trimming pared 1 base from V and 10 bases from J, leaving 16 bases between. The germline gives CDR1 MGHRA, CDR2 YSYEKL. CDR3 in amino acids: CASSQGVGQGAAFF. CDR3 DNA sequence: TGCGCCAGCAGCCAAGGGGTAGGGCAGGGTGCAGCTTTCTTT.

At least ten counts were recorded for this clonotype. V gene TRBV28 combines with J gene TRBJ2-3; no definite D call. CDR1 is MDHEN, CDR2 SYDVKM, per germline. This CDR3 region has 14 residues. The ends were cut back, 3 bases at V and 4 bases at J, with 11 bases in the middle. CDR3: CASSLRRSSDTQYF. The DNA for the CDR3 is TGTGCCAGCAGTTTGCGTCGGTCGTCAGATACGCAGTATTTT.

The V call is TRBV9, the J call TRBJ2-3; 10 bases fit TRBD1. Germline CDR1 is SGDLS and CDR2 is YYNGEE. Trimming cost V 6 bases and J 6 bases; bases outside gene matches: 7. The CDR3 is 14 amino acids. The CDR3 sequence: CASTKTGGMDTQYF. CDR3 DNA sequence: TGTGCCAGCACAAAGACAGGGGGCATGGATACGCAGTATTTT.

This clonotype was counted ten times or more. This chain uses TRBV7-3 with TRBJ2-2; no reliable D call. Germline V lookup: CDR1 SGHTA, CDR2 FQGTGA. V was trimmed by 5 bases and J by 5 bases, leaving 6 bases between them. This CDR3 is 12 amino acids long. CDR3 coding DNA: TGTGCCAGCAGCCACCGGACCGGGGAGCTGTTTTTT. This encodes CASSHRTGELFF.

This clonotype has ten or more counts. The chain recombines TRBV2 with TRBJ1-1; 8 bases match TRBD1. There are 13 residues in the CDR3. The germline gives CDR1 SNHLY, CDR2 FYNNEI. V shed 11 bases and J 3 bases; nucleotides not matched to a gene: 8. CDR3 DNA: TGTGCCGGACGGGACAGGTCGTACACTGAAGCTTTCTTT. Its translation is CAGRDRSYTEAFF.

This clonotype appeared many times. The chain carries TRBV3-1 and TRBJ2-5, with 7 positions matching TRBD2. With 1 base clipped from V and 1 base from J, the junction kept 6 bases outside the gene matches. This CDR3 is built from 16 residues. Germline CDR1 reads LGHDT; CDR2 reads YNNKEL (reference sequence). CDR3 sequence: CASSQASRGGQETQYF. The CDR3 DNA sequence: TGTGCCAGCAGCCAAGCGTCTCGCGGGGGCCAAGAGACCCAGTACTTC.

The chain joins TRBV10-3 to TRBJ2-5; 7 bases are shared with TRBD2. V trimming: 0 bases; J trimming: 2 bases; junction bases outside the gene matches: 6. The CDR3 contains 16 residues. Germline CDR1 is ENHRY and CDR2 is SYGVKD. The CDR3 DNA is TGTGCCATCAGTGAGTCGAAGCGGGGTAAACAAGAGACCCAGTACTTC. This codes for CAISESKRGKQETQYF.

The rearrangement uses TRBV20-1 and TRBJ1-2; 10 nucleotides match TRBD1. The V gene end was trimmed by 5 bases and the J gene end by 8 bases; junction bases not matched to a gene: 8. Germline CDR1 DFQATT, CDR2 SNEGSKA (reference sequence). The CDR3 loop spans 13 amino acids. The DNA of the CDR3 is TGCAGTGCTTCTCCCGGGACAGGGGAAGGCTACACCTTC. Amino acid sequence: CSASPGTGEGYTF.

This clonotype has just a few counts. This chain uses TRBV6-2 or TRBV6-3 with TRBJ2-7, with D tentatively TRBD2 (6 bases). The V gene's germline CDR1 is MNHEY and CDR2 SVGEGT. V was trimmed by 3 bases and J by 2 bases, leaving 11 bases between them. The CDR3 loop spans 14 amino acids. In nucleotides, the CDR3 is TGTGCCAGCAGTTATCGGGAGAACCCCTACGAGCAGTACTTC. This sequence encodes CASSYRENPYEQYF.

This clonotype was detected only a few times. The chain is built from TRBV13 and TRBJ1-2; D is possibly TRBD1 (5 bases). Deletions cut 5 bases from V and 5 bases from J, with 15 bases between. Germline V gene lookup returns CDR1 PRHDT and CDR2 FYEKMQ (reference sequence). The CDR3 runs to 14 residues. CDR3 protein: CASSPGRGEYGYTF. The CDR3 DNA follows: TGTGCCAGCAGCCCAGGTCGGGGGGAGTATGGCTACACCTTC.

This clonotype was detected ten times or more. The J gene is TRBJ1-5, the V gene TRBV9; D is perhaps TRBD1 (6 bases). Germline V gene sequence: CDR1 SGDLS, CDR2 YYNGEE. CDR3 length equals 15 residues. The V gene lost 3 bases and the J gene lost 2 bases, with 12 bases spanning the gap. CDR3 protein: CASSDGGTRNQPQHF. The CDR3 DNA reads as TGTGCCAGCAGCGACGGTGGGACACGCAATCAGCCCCAGCATTTT.

There are a few counts of this clonotype. CDR3 amino acids: CASSDIGGEGTGELFF. DNA for the CDR3: TGTGCCAGCAGCGACATCGGCGGCGAAGGGACCGGGGAGCTGTTTTTT. The rearrangement links TRBV7-9 to TRBJ2-2, with D uncertain. V lost 5 bases and J lost 5, with 18 bases in between. This CDR3 has 16 residues. Germline V gene sequence: CDR1 SEHNR, CDR2 FQNEAQ (reference sequence).

This clonotype was counted ten times or more. The chain carries TRBV2 and TRBJ1-4; D unresolved. CDR3 length: 14 residues. Per germline, CDR1 SNHLY and CDR2 FYNNEI. The V and J ends lost 1 base and 0 bases respectively, with 3 bases between them. CDR3 region: CASSEGATNEKLFF. The DNA of the CDR3 is TGTGCCAGCAGTGAAGGCGCAACTAATGAAAAACTGTTTTTT.

This clonotype was counted ten times or more. J is TRBJ2-3 and V is TRBV7-2; 13 bases are a match to TRBD2. The CDR3 is 17 amino acids. CDR1 and CDR2 (germline): SGHTA, FQGNSA. V lost 5 bases and J lost 1; bases outside the gene matches: 6. The CDR3 sequence is CASSKLAGGPGTDTQYF. In DNA form, the CDR3 reads TGTGCCAGCAGCAAACTAGCGGGAGGGCCGGGCACAGATACGCAGTATTTT.

This clonotype was seen ten or more times. The rearrangement links TRBV5-5 to TRBJ2-7; 12 bases align to TRBD2. Unmatched junction bases numbered 9, after V lost 5 bases and J lost 3 bases. The CDR3 has 16 residues. Germline lookup yields CDR1 SGHKS and CDR2 YYEKEE (reference sequence). Here the CDR3 DNA reads TGTGCCAGCAGGGTAGGACTAGCGGGATTAATCTACGAGCAGTACTTC. Residues: CASRVGLAGLIYEQYF.

V is TRBV12-3 or TRBV12-4 and J is TRBJ1-5; 7 bases align to TRBD1. The CDR3 spans 14 residues. V was pared by 6 bases and J by 7 bases, with 9 bases of the junction left unmatched. The CDR3 nucleotides read TGTGCCAGCAGCGCAGGGGGGCTAGGGCAGCCCCAGCATTTT. It translates to CASSAGGLGQPQHF.

This clonotype was observed many times. The chain combines TRBV28 with TRBJ1-2; D not resolved. Trimming removed 3 bases at V and 5 bases at J, with 10 bases between. Germline V gene lookup returns CDR1 MDHEN and CDR2 SYDVKM. This CDR3 has 13 residues. This CDR3 is CASSFGVLYGYTF. The CDR3 nucleotides read TGTGCCAGCAGTTTTGGGGTGCTTTATGGCTACACCTTC.

This clonotype came up many times. The chain uses TRBV28 and TRBJ1-1; D gene unclear. The CDR3 spans 14 residues. Germline CDR1 and CDR2: MDHEN and SYDVKM. V shed 1 base and J shed 1 base, with 7 bases lying between them. The CDR3 sequence is CASSLFHENTEAFF. Written as DNA, the CDR3 is TGTGCCAGCAGTTTATTTCACGAGAACACTGAAGCTTTCTTT.

Concerning this clonotype itself: The CDR3 carries no conserved terminal phenylalanine or tryptophan, so it likely arises from a read error. The chain recombines TRBV28 with TRBJ1-5; D not certain. The CDR3 covers 11 residues. Germline assignment: CDR1 MDHEN and CDR2 SYDVKM. Trimming shortened V by 4 bases and J by 7 bases, and 5 bases separated the two germline ends. The CDR3 protein is CASSSGQPQHS. CDR3 sequence (DNA): TGTGCCAGCAGTTCGGGGCAGCCCCAGCATTCT.